Following are 27 T cell receptor beta chains from one sample sequenced in a study of shared clonotypes between healthy human individuals. Profiling relied on immunoSEQ multiplex PCR, and the TCRdb table lists in-frame clones only, not all of them. The sample lists millions of clones, 85% to 95% occurring once. The sequenced material came from naive CD4+ T cells sorted from blood. Subset of the sample: CD45RA+ positively selected. Source of these receptors: a man younger than 30 in good health.

The chain is built from TRBV5-5 and TRBJ2-7; D is tentatively TRBD1 or TRBD2 (5 bases each). This CDR3 contains 15 residues. The germline CDR1 and CDR2 sequences are SGHKS and YYEKEE (reference sequence). The ends were cut back, 1 base at V and 3 bases at J, with 14 bases in the middle. The CDR3 DNA reads TGTGCCAGCAGCTTGACACATTCAGGGAGCTACGAGCAGTACTTC. It encodes CASSLTHSGSYEQYF.

The chain links TRBV5-1 to TRBJ1-2, with D possibly being TRBD1 (5 bases). This CDR3 has 15 residues. V was pared by 3 bases and J by 0 bases, with 12 bases between. The germline CDR1 and CDR2 sequences are SGHRS and YFSETQ. The CDR3 sequence: CASSSRDGANYGYTF. The DNA for the CDR3 is TGCGCCAGCAGCTCCCGGGACGGAGCTAACTATGGCTACACCTTC.

The V call is TRBV28, the J call TRBJ1-1; no definite D call. Germline CDR1 and CDR2: MDHEN and SYDVKM. The CDR3 runs to 12 residues. V lost 8 bases and J lost 5, with 12 bases in between. CDR3 sequence: CASLGYATEAFF. Written as DNA, the CDR3 is TGTGCCAGCCTAGGGTATGCGACTGAAGCTTTCTTT.

The CDR3 loop reads CAIQGSTDTQYF. The DNA for the CDR3 is TGTGCCATCCAGGGGAGCACAGATACGCAGTATTTT. V gene TRBV10-3 combines with J gene TRBJ2-3, with D perhaps TRBD1 (6 bases). The CDR3 sequence is 12 residues long. V was trimmed by 8 bases and J by 0 bases, leaving 6 bases between them. The germline V gene has CDR1 ENHRY and CDR2 SYGVKD.

Regarding this clone: A much larger clone sits a single nucleotide away, making a read error possible. Other DNA sequences in this sample translate to the same CDR3. CDR3 protein: CASSVQGSTEAFF. The CDR3 nucleotides are TGTGCCAGCAGTGTGCAGGGGAGCACTGAAGCTTTCTTT. The chain recombines TRBV2 with TRBJ1-1; TRBD1 is a possible D gene (6 bases). The CDR3 runs 13 residues. V was clipped by 4 bases and J by 4 bases, with 10 bases between them. CDR1 is SNHLY and CDR2 is FYNNEI in the germline V gene.

The V gene is TRBV10-3, the J gene TRBJ2-3; the D is unclear. Germline V CDR1 and CDR2: ENHRY, SYGVKD. Trimming pared 8 bases from V and 0 bases from J, leaving 15 bases between. The CDR3 runs 15 residues. The CDR3 DNA is TGTGCCATCCAATCAGAATTCCCTAGCACAGATACGCAGTATTTT. It encodes CAIQSEFPSTDTQYF.

The V gene is TRBV29-1, the J gene TRBJ2-5; D unclear. The CDR3 runs to 12 residues. From germline, CDR1 is SQVTM and CDR2 ANQGSEA. Trimming pared 6 bases from V and 4 bases from J, leaving 12 bases between. The CDR3 DNA is TGCAGCGTCCAGATGGGTGGAGAGACCCAGTACTTC. This translates into CSVQMGGETQYF.

The chain uses TRBV7-2 and TRBJ1-1; TRBD1 aligns across 8 bases. V trimming: 3 bases; J trimming: 4 bases; junction bases outside the gene matches: 7. The CDR3 length is 15 residues. Germline V gene lookup returns CDR1 SGHTA and CDR2 FQGNSA. The CDR3: CASSLSMDRATEAFF. DNA of the CDR3: TGTGCCAGCAGCTTGAGTATGGACAGGGCCACTGAAGCTTTCTTT.

The chain is built from TRBV9 and TRBJ1-2; 7 nucleotides align to TRBD1. V shed 3 bases, J shed 0 bases, and the junction held 2 bases outside the gene matches. The CDR3 has 14 amino acids. Germline V gives CDR1 SGDLS, CDR2 YYNGEE. The CDR3 here is CASSAGQANYGYTF. CDR3 DNA: TGTGCCAGCAGCGCCGGACAGGCTAACTATGGCTACACCTTC.

J is TRBJ1-6 and V is TRBV4-1; D is ambiguous. This CDR3 is built from 14 residues. Deletions cut 1 base from V and 14 bases from J, with 15 bases between. The V gene's germline CDR1 is MGHRA and CDR2 YSYEKL. The CDR3 nucleotides read TGCGCCAGCAGCCAAGGGGAGGAGATCCGAGCCCTCCACTTT. It encodes CASSQGEEIRALHF.

J is TRBJ2-1 and V is TRBV12-5; D is unclear. This CDR3 has 12 amino acids. V lost 6 bases and J lost 8, with 11 bases in between. Germline V gene data show CDR1 as LGHNT and CDR2 as FRNRAP. The CDR3 reads CASGVTGHEQFF. The CDR3, as DNA: TGTGCTAGTGGCGTGACCGGGCATGAGCAGTTCTTC.

V usage is TRBV28 and J usage is TRBJ1-2, with 8 bases fitting TRBD1. Germline V CDR1 and CDR2: MDHEN, SYDVKM. CDR3 size: 15 residues. J lost 0 bases, V lost 8 bases, and 8 bases had no gene match. The CDR3 sequence is CASWSGGSANYGYTF. CDR3 sequence (DNA): TGTGCCAGCTGGTCAGGGGGCTCCGCTAACTATGGCTACACCTTC.

The chain has TRBV6-1 and TRBJ1-4, with unresolved D. Germline V gives CDR1 MNHNS, CDR2 SASEGT. The CDR3 contains 12 residues. V lost 6 bases and J 8 bases, leaving 10 bases between the germline ends. CDR3 residues: CASSREKEKLFF. CDR3 coding DNA: TGTGCCAGCAGCCGGGAAAAAGAAAAACTGTTTTTT.

J is TRBJ2-3 and V is TRBV19, with 9 bases aligning to TRBD2. The CDR3 is made up of 17 amino acids. The V segment lost 2 bases and the J segment 6 bases; nucleotides outside the gene matches: 12. In germline, CDR1 is LNHDA, CDR2 SQIVND (reference sequence). The CDR3 sequence: CASSIRAGGPDYDTQYF. The CDR3 DNA reads as TGTGCCAGTAGTATAAGAGCGGGAGGCCCAGACTATGATACGCAGTATTTT.

The CDR3 DNA sequence: TGTGCCAGCAGCCCCCGAGGGACAGGGAATATCCGTAGCACAGATACGCAGTATTTT. It translates to CASSPRGTGNIRSTDTQYF. The chain combines TRBV7-3 with TRBJ2-3; 9 positions match TRBD1. The germline gives CDR1 SGHTA, CDR2 FQGTGA. V shed 5 bases, J shed 0 bases, and the junction held 15 bases outside the gene matches. This CDR3 is built from 19 residues.

The rearrangement joins TRBV28 to TRBJ1-1; the D is unclear. CDR3 length equals 15 residues. Germline-derived CDR1 and CDR2 are MDHEN and SYDVKM. Trimming cost V 4 bases and J 7 bases, with 19 bases left between them. CDR3 DNA: TGTGCCAGCAGTTCCCCCGGGGAGGGATCAATTGAAGCTTTCTTT. This translates into CASSSPGEGSIEAFF. Looking up the rest from reference TRBV28 and TRBJ1-1 gives the full variable domain: DVKVTQSSRYLVKRTGEKVFLECVQDMDHENMFWYRQDPGLGLRLIYFSYDVKMKEKGDIPEGYSVSREKKERFSLILESASTNQTSMYLCASSSPGEGSIEAFFGQGTRLTVV.

The V gene is TRBV6-6, the J gene TRBJ1-6; TRBD1 might be the D (6 bases). Trimming removed 11 bases from V and 7 bases from J, with 15 bases in between. CDR3 length equals 13 residues. Germline-derived CDR1 and CDR2 are MNHNY and SVGAGI (reference sequence). The CDR3 coding sequence is TGTGCCGGCCGAACAGGGCTGAATTCACCCCTCCACTTT. Translation: CAGRTGLNSPLHF.

The chain combines TRBV5-6 with TRBJ2-3, with D hard to call. Looked up from germline, CDR1 is SGHDT and CDR2 is YYEEEE. The CDR3 runs to 15 residues. Deletions cut 2 bases from V and 1 base from J, with 11 bases between. The CDR3, as DNA: TGTGCCAGCAGCTTTGATAGCCCCGGCACAGATACGCAGTATTTT. Amino acids: CASSFDSPGTDTQYF. The whole variable domain, remainder taken from reference TRBV5-6 and TRBJ2-3, is DAGVTQSPTHLIKTRGQQVTLRCSPKSGHDTVSWYQQALGQGPQFIFQYYEEEERQRGNFPDRFSGHQFPNYSSELNVNALLLGDSALYLCASSFDSPGTDTQYFGPGTRLTVL.

This clone is a singleton in its sample. This chain links TRBV11-2 with TRBJ1-5; the D gene is possibly TRBD1 (5 bases). CDR3 length: 15 residues. V lost 5 bases, J lost 7 bases, and 18 bases lay in between. CDR1 and CDR2 (germline): SGHAT, FQNNGV. CDR3 in amino acids: CASSRTGTVAQPQHF. CDR3 sequence (DNA): TGTGCCAGCAGCCGAACCGGGACGGTGGCCCAGCCCCAGCATTTT.

This chain links TRBV28 with TRBJ1-6, with D tentatively TRBD1 (5 bases). The V end was cut by 7 bases, the J end by 4 bases, with 8 bases between. Looked up from germline, CDR1 is MDHEN and CDR2 is SYDVKM. The CDR3 loop spans 13 amino acids. The CDR3 DNA follows: TGTGCCAGCACGGGACTTTATAATTCACCCCTCCACTTT. Translating gives CASTGLYNSPLHF.

The chain employs TRBV6-6 and TRBJ1-1; 7 bases agree with TRBD1. The CDR3 covers 16 residues. Germline CDR1 and CDR2: MNHNY and SVGAGI (reference sequence). Losses at the gene ends were 5 bases for V and 1 base for J; bases not matched to a gene: 10. Written as DNA, the CDR3 is TGTGCCAGCAGTCTTCCCCCCCGACAGGGGAACACTGAAGCTTTCTTT. This encodes CASSLPPRQGNTEAFF.

The chain is built from TRBV11-2 and TRBJ2-3; 9 positions agree with TRBD1. The CDR3 extends over 14 amino acids. V shed 5 bases and J 7 bases; nucleotides not matched to a gene: 7. Germline CDR1 SGHAT, CDR2 FQNNGV. The CDR3 nucleotides read TGTGCCAGCAGCCGGGACAGGGTTGACTATACGCAGTATTTT. Protein: CASSRDRVDYTQYF. Based on the CDR3 plus reference TRBV11-2 and TRBJ2-3, the full variable domain is EAGVAQSPRYKIIEKRQSVAFWCNPISGHATLYWYQQILGQGPKLLIQFQNNGVVDDSQLPKDRFSAERLKGVDSTLKIQPAKLEDSAVYLCASSRDRVDYTQYFGPGTRLTVL.

The chain employs TRBV11-2 and TRBJ2-7; D possibly matches TRBD1 or TRBD2 (5 bases each). CDR3 length equals 14 residues. The germline V gene encodes CDR1 SGHAT and CDR2 FQNNGV. Trimming cost V 3 bases and J 2 bases, with 11 bases left between them. The CDR3 protein is CASSLRGPPYEQYF. The CDR3 DNA is TGTGCCAGCAGCTTGAGGGGCCCACCCTACGAGCAGTACTTC.

Concerning this clone itself: At one end the junction does not follow the germline gene, possibly because of a read error. J is TRBJ2-5 and V is TRBV6-1; 7 bases line up with TRBD2. Germline CDR1 is MNHNS and CDR2 is SASEGT. The CDR3 loop spans 15 amino acids. CDR3 DNA sequence: TGTGCCAGCAGTGAAATGGGCGGGAGCGGAGAGACCCGGTACTTC. It specifies CASSEMGGSGETRYF.

This clone was recorded once. This sequence joins TRBV2 and TRBJ2-1, with no clear D. The V gene lost 6 bases and the J gene lost 2 bases, with 17 bases spanning the gap. CDR3 length equals 16 residues. Germline CDR1 is SNHLY and CDR2 is FYNNEI. The CDR3 is CASSGSRTDPYNEQFF. The CDR3, as DNA: TGTGCCAGCAGCGGTTCACGGACGGATCCCTACAATGAGCAGTTCTTC.

In this sample, this clone turned up once. J is TRBJ2-7 and V is TRBV5-1; D not certain. This CDR3 comprises 12 residues. Trimming left V 4 bases short and J 5 bases short, with 10 bases between. CDR1 is SGHRS, CDR2 YFSETQ, per germline. The CDR3 loop reads CASSRSGDEQYF. The CDR3 nucleotides read TGCGCCAGCAGCCGATCCGGAGACGAGCAGTACTTC. The full variable domain, rest sourced from reference TRBV5-1 and TRBJ2-7, is KAGVTQTPRYLIKTRGQQVTLSCSPISGHRSVSWYQQTPGQGLQFLFEYFSETQRNKGNFPGRFSGRQFSNSRSEMNVSTLELGDSALYLCASSRSGDEQYFGPGTRLTVT.

The rearrangement joins TRBV30 to TRBJ2-7; 16 positions agree with TRBD2. This CDR3 region has 18 residues. The germline V gene has CDR1 GTSNPN and CDR2 SVGIG (reference sequence). Germline trimming cut 2 bases from V and 0 bases from J; bases unmatched to any gene: 7. The CDR3 coding sequence is TGTGCCTGGAGTACGGGACTAGCGGGAGGGGAGAGCTCCTACGAGCAGTACTTC. It yields the protein CAWSTGLAGGESSYEQYF.